This T cell receptor (beta chain) was identified during a study of T cells in Graves' hyperthyroidism and ophthalmopathy. RNA transcripts yielded amplified TCR beta CDR3 regions. The HTBI primer set served for first-round RT-PCR of the TCR CDR3. TCRdb processed the multiplex PCR reads anew with MiXCR; each CDR3 protein has one entry. This table has more than 500,000 distinct CDR3 sequences, 15% to 20% appearing once. Germline lookup yields CDR1 MNHEY and CDR2 SMNVEV (reference sequence). This CDR3 has 16 amino acids. After removal of 5 bases from V and 1 base from J, the junction contained 6 bases not matched to a gene.

The chain uses TRBV27 and TRBJ2-3; TRBD2 matches 10 bases. The sequencing input was blood. The TCR originated in a woman in her twenties or thirties with Graves' ophthalmopathy. The CDR3 spells CASSHGLAARTDTQYF. The CDR3 nucleotides are TGTGCCAGCAGTCACGGACTAGCGGCGCGCACAGATACGCAGTATTTT.